This T cell receptor beta chain was profiled in a study of metastatic and nonmetastatic thyroid tumors. No patient received treatment before thyroid surgery. This clone was observed a handful of times. Authors' processing steps: What underpinned the distant-metastasis classifier for papillary thyroid cancer was the set of CDR3 differences across clinicopathological groups. TCRdb reprocessed the PCR reads using MiXCR. TCRdb, not the original authors, processed these V and J calls. The sample consists of about 20,000 clones, around 15% of them appearing once. The ends lost 5 bases at V and 4 bases at J; junction bases unmatched: 9. In germline, CDR1 is SGHVS, CDR2 FNYEAQ. The CDR3 sequence is 16 residues long.

The receptor's source is a female donor with papillary thyroid cancer or a benign thyroid nodule (not recorded which). Some clones in this sample may be carry-over from other donors' samples. The sequencing input was tumor tissue. The chain uses TRBV7-6 and TRBJ2-2; TRBD2 agrees at 8 bases. The CDR3 DNA follows: TGTGCCAGCAGCCCTCCCCTGGCGGGGGGCACCGGGGAGCTGTTTTTT. Its translation is CASSPPLAGGTGELFF.